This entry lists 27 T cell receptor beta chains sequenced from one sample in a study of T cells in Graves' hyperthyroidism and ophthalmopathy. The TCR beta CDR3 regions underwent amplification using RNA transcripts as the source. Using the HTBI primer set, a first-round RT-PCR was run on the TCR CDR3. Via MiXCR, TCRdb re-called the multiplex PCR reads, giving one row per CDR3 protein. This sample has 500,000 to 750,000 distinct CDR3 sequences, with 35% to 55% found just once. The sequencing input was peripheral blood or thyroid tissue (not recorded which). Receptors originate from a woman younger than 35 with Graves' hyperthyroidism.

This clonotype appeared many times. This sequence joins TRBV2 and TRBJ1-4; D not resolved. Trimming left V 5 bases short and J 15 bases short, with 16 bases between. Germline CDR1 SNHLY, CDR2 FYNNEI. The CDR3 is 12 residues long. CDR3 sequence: CASSRSVREMFF. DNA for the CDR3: TGTGCCAGCAGTAGATCGGTCAGAGAAATGTTTTTT.

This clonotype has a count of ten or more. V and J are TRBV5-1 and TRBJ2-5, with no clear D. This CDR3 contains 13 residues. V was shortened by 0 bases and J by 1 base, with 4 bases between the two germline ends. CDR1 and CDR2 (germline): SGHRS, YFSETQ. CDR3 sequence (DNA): TGCGCCAGCAGCTTGGCGGCCCAAGAGACCCAGTACTTC. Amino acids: CASSLAAQETQYF.

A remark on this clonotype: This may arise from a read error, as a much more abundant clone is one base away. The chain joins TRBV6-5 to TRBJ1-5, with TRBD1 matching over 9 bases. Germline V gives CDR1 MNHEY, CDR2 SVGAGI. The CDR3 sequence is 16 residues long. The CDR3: CACRQGQGIDNQPQHF. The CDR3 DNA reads TGTGCCTGCAGACAGGGACAGGGAATAGACAATCAGCCCCAGCATTTT.

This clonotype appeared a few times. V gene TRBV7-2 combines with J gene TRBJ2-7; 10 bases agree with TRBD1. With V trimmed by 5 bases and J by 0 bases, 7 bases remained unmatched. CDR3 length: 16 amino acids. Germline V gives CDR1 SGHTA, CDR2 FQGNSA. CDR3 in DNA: TGTGCCAGCAGCCGACTGGACAGGGGGTCCTCCTACGAGCAGTACTTC. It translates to CASSRLDRGSSYEQYF.

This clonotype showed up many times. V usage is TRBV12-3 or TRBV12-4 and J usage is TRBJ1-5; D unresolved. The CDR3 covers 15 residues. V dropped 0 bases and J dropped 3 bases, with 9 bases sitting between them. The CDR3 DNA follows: TGTGCCAGCAGTTTAGCGTCGAGGGACAATCAGCCCCAGCATTTT. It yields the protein CASSLASRDNQPQHF.

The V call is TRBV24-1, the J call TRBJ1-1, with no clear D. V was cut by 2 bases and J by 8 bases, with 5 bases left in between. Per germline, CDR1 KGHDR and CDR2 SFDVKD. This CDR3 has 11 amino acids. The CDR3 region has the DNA TGTGCCACCAGTGATTCGGGGGAAGCTTTCTTT. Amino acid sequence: CATSDSGEAFF.

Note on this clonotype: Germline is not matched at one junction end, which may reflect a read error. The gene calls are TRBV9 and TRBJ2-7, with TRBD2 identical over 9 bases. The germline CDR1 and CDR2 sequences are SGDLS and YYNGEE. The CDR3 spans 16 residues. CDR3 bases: TGTGCCAGCAGTTTCCCTAGCGGGATAGGCACCGGGGAGCTGTACTTC. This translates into CASSFPSGIGTGELYF.

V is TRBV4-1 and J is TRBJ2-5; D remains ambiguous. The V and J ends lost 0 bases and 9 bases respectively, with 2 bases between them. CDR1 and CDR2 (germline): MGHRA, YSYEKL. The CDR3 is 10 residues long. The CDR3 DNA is TGCGCCAGCAGCCAAGAACCCCAGTACTTC. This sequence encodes CASSQEPQYF.

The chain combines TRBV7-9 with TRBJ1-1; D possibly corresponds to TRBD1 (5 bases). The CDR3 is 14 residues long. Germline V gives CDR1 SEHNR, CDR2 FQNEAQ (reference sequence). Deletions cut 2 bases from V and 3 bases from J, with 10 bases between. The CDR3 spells CASSLNRWHTEAFF. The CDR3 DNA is TGTGCCAGCAGCTTAAACAGGTGGCACACTGAAGCTTTCTTT. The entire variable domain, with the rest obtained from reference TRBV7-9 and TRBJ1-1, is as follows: DTGVSQNPRHKITKRGQNVTFRCDPISEHNRLYWYRQTLGQGPEFLTYFQNEAQLEKSRLLSDRFSAERPKGSFSTLEIQRTEQGDSAMYLCASSLNRWHTEAFFGQGTRLTVV.

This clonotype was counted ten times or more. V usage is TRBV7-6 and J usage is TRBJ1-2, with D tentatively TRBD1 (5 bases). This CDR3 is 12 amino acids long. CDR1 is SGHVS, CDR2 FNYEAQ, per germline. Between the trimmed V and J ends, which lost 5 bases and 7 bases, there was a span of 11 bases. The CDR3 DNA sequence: TGTGCCAGCAGCCACTCGAGGGGTGGCTACACCTTC. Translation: CASSHSRGGYTF. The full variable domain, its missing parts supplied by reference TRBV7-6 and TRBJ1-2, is GAGVSQSPRYKVTKRGQDVALRCDPISGHVSLYWYRQALGQGPEFLTYFNYEAQQDKSGLPNDRFSAERPEGSISTLTIQRTEQRDSAMYRCASSHSRGGYTFGSGTRLTVV.

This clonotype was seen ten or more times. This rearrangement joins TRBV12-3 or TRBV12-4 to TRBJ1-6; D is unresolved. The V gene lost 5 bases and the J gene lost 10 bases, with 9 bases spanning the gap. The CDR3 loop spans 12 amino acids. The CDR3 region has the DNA TGTGCCAGCAGTCCCGGAGAGTCACCCCTCCACTTT. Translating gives CASSPGESPLHF.

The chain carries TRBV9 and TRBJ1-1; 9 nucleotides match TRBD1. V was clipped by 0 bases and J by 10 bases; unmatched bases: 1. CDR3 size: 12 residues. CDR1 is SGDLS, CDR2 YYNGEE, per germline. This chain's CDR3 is CASSVDRGRAFF. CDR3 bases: TGTGCCAGCAGCGTAGACAGGGGGCGAGCTTTCTTT.

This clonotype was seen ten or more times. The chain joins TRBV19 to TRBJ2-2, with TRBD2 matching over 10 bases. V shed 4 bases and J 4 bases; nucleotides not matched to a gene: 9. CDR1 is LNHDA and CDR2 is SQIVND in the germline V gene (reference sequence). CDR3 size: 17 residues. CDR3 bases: TGTGCCAGTAGTAAGGGGCGAAGCGGGAGGGCCACCGGGGAGCTGTTTTTT. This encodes CASSKGRSGRATGELFF.

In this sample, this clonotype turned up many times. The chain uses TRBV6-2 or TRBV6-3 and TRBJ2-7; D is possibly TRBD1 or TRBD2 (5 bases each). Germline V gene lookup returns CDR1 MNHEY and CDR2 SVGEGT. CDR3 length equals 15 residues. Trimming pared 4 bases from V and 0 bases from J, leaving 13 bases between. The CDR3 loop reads CASSWDGPYSYEQYF. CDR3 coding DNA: TGTGCCAGCAGTTGGGACGGACCATACTCCTACGAGCAGTACTTC.

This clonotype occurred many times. The CDR3 spells CSARDGGRGANVLTF. The CDR3 bases are TGCAGTGCTAGAGACGGAGGTAGGGGGGCCAACGTCCTGACTTTC. The J gene is TRBJ2-6, the V gene TRBV20-1; tentative D call: TRBD2 (5 bases). V lost 0 bases to trimming and J lost 4 bases, with 10 bases between them. Looked up from germline, CDR1 is DFQATT and CDR2 is SNEGSKA (reference sequence). The CDR3 has 15 residues.

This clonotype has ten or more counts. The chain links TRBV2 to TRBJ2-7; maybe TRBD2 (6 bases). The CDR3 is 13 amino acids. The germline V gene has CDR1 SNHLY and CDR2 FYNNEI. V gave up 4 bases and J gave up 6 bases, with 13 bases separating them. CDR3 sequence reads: CASSAGGLSEQYF. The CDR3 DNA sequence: TGTGCCAGCAGTGCTGGAGGGTTGAGCGAGCAGTACTTC. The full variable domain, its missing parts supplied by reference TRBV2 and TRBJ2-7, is EPEVTQTPSHQVTQMGQEVILRCVPISNHLYFYWYRQILGQKVEFLVSFYNNEISEKSEIFDDQFSVERPDGSNFTLKIRSTKLEDSAMYFCASSAGGLSEQYFGPGTRLTVT.

The DNA for the CDR3 is TGTGCTAGAGATGAGGACACCTATGGCTACACCTTC. Translation gives CARDEDTYGYTF. The gene calls are TRBV25-1 and TRBJ1-2; a weak D match, TRBD1 (5 bases). The CDR3 spans 12 residues. The V gene's germline CDR1 is MGHDK and CDR2 SYGVNS.

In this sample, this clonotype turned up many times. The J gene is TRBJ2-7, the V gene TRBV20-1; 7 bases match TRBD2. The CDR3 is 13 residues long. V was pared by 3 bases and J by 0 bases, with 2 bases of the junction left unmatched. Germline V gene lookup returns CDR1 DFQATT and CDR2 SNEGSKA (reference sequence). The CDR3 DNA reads TGCAGTGCTAGGAGGGACTACTCCTACGAGCAGTACTTC. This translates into CSARRDYSYEQYF.

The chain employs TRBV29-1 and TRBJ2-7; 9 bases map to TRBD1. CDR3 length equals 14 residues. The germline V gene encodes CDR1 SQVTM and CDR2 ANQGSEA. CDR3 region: CRSRVGTGFHEQYF. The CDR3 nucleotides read TGCAGGTCCAGGGTCGGGACAGGGTTCCACGAGCAGTACTTC.

CDR3 region: CASSYFRADRGELFF. The DNA for the CDR3 is TGTGCCAGCAGTTACTTCAGGGCGGACAGAGGGGAGCTGTTTTTT. The chain has TRBV6-7 and TRBJ2-2; tentatively, D is TRBD1 (6 bases). TRBV6-7 is marked as an open reading frame, function uncertain. V was shortened by 1 base and J by 8 bases, with 14 bases between the two germline ends. CDR3 size: 15 residues.

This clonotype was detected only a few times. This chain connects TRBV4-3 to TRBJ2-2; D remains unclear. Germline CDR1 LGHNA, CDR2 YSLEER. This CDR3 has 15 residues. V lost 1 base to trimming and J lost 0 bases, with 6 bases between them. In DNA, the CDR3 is TGCGCCAGCAGCCAAGTCAACCCGAACACCGGGGAGCTGTTTTTT. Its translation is CASSQVNPNTGELFF.

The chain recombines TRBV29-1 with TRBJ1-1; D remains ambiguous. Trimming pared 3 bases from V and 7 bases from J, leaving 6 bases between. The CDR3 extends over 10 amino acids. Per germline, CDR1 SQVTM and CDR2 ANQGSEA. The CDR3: CSVDGVEAFF. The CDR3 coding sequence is TGCAGCGTTGATGGGGTTGAAGCTTTCTTT.

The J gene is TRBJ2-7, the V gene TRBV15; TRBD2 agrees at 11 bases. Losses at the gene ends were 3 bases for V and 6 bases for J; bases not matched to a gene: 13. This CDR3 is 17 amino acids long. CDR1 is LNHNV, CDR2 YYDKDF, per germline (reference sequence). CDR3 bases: TGTGCCACCAGCAGCGTAGATCTGACTAGCGGGATCGGCGAGCAGTACTTC. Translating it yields CATSSVDLTSGIGEQYF.

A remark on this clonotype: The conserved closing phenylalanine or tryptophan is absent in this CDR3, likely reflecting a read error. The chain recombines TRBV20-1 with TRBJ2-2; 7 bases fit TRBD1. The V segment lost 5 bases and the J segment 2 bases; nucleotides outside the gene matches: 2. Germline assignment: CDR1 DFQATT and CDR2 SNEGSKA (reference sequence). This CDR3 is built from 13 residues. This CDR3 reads CSAWTGNTGELFL. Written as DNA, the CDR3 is TGCAGTGCTTGGACAGGAAACACCGGGGAGCTGTTTCTT.

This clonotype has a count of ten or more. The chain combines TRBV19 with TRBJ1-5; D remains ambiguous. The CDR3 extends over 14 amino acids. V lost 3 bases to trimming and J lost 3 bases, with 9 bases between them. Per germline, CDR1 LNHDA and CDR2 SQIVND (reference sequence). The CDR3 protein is CASSMGPDNQPQHF. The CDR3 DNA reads TGTGCCAGTAGTATGGGCCCAGACAATCAGCCCCAGCATTTT.

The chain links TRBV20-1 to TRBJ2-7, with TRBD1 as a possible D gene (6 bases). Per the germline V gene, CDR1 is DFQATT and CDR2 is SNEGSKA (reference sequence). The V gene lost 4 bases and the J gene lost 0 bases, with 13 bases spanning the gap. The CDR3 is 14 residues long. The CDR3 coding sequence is TGCAGTGCTATGGGACGACAGGACTCCTACGAGCAGTACTTC. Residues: CSAMGRQDSYEQYF.

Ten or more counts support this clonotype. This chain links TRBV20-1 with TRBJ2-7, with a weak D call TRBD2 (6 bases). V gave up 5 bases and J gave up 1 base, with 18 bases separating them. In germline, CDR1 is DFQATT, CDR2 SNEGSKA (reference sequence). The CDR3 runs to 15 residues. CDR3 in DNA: TGCAGTGCTGGGATTTTAGCGGAGGTATCCTACGAGCAGTACTTC. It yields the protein CSAGILAEVSYEQYF.